Listed below are T cell receptor beta chains from one sample, sequenced in a study of T cell responses to AZD1222 COVID-19 vaccine. The method was immunoSEQ multiplex PCR; TCRdb's version includes in-frame clones alone and lacks a portion of them. Here the sample spans 150,000 or so clones, roughly nine tenths being singletons. The starting material was peripheral blood, obtained on day 0 of AZD1222 vaccination. Source of these receptors: an adult in good health. Each CDR3 is given with its conserved first and last residue. A D gene is named only where the DNA matches it firmly. Clone sizes are given selectively: once, few, many, or a class where the clone is expanded.

V gene: TRBV5-6; clone size: -; J gene: TRBJ1-5; D gene: -; CDR3 protein: CASSLAGAGNQPQHF; CDR3 DNA: TGTGCCAGCAGCTTGGCGGGGGCTGGCAATCAGCCCCAGCATTTT
V gene: TRBV7-2; clone size: -; J gene: TRBJ2-5; D gene: TRBD1; CDR3 protein: CASSPSGTGRETQYF; CDR3 DNA: TGTGCCAGCAGCCCGTCCGGGACAGGGAGAGAGACCCAGTACTTC
V gene: TRBV24-1; clone size: -; J gene: TRBJ2-2; D gene: -; CDR3 protein: CATSDFEGRANTGELFF; CDR3 DNA: TGTGCCACCAGTGATTTCGAGGGCAGGGCGAACACCGGGGAGCTGTTTTTT
V gene: TRBV11-2; clone size: -; J gene: TRBJ1-1; D gene: TRBD1; CDR3 protein: CASSLGQGGTEAFF; CDR3 DNA: TGTGCCAGCAGCTTAGGACAGGGAGGCACTGAAGCTTTCTTT
V gene: TRBV18; clone size: -; J gene: TRBJ1-1; D gene: -; CDR3 protein: CASSPPEGAMNTEAFF; CDR3 DNA: TGTGCCAGCTCACCACCGGAAGGGGCTATGAACACTGAAGCTTTCTTT
V gene: TRBV19; clone size: -; J gene: TRBJ2-1; D gene: TRBD1; CDR3 protein: CASSISRGLGNEQFF; CDR3 DNA: TGTGCCAGTAGTATTTCTAGGGGGCTGGGCAATGAGCAGTTCTTC
V gene: TRBV5-5; clone size: -; J gene: TRBJ1-5; D gene: -; CDR3 protein: CASSWGSAQTGPQHF; CDR3 DNA: TGTGCCAGCAGCTGGGGGTCAGCCCAAACGGGGCCCCAGCATTTT
V gene: TRBV5-1; clone size: -; J gene: TRBJ1-5; D gene: TRBD1; CDR3 protein: CASSLGGTGSNQPQHF; CDR3 DNA: TGCGCCAGCAGCTTGGGGGGGACAGGGTCGAATCAGCCCCAGCATTTT
V gene: TRBV28; clone size: -; J gene: TRBJ2-5; D gene: TRBD1; CDR3 protein: CASSGTGGTETQYF; CDR3 DNA: TGTGCCAGCAGTGGGACAGGGGGCACAGAGACCCAGTACTTC
V gene: TRBV25-1; clone size: -; J gene: TRBJ1-3; D gene: -; CDR3 protein: CASSEDRRGSGNTIYF; CDR3 DNA: TGTGCCAGCAGTGAGGACAGAAGAGGCTCTGGAAACACCATATATTTT
V gene: TRBV30; clone size: -; J gene: TRBJ2-1; D gene: TRBD2; CDR3 protein: CAWAKAGLALNEQFF; CDR3 DNA: TGTGCCTGGGCTAAAGCGGGACTAGCTCTCAATGAGCAGTTCTTC
V gene: TRBV4-1; clone size: once; J gene: TRBJ2-1; D gene: -; CDR3 protein: CASSQETGTWEQFF; CDR3 DNA: TGCGCCAGCAGCCAAGAAACAGGGACTTGGGAGCAGTTCTTC
V gene: TRBV9; clone size: -; J gene: TRBJ2-3; D gene: -; CDR3 protein: CASSVGAGSGTDTQYF; CDR3 DNA: TGTGCCAGCAGCGTAGGGGCGGGTTCGGGCACAGATACGCAGTATTTT
V gene: TRBV5-8; clone size: -; J gene: TRBJ2-5; D gene: TRBD2; CDR3 protein: CASSPGLAVPETQYF; CDR3 DNA: TGTGCCAGCAGCCCAGGACTAGCGGTACCCGAGACCCAGTACTTC
V gene: TRBV10-2; clone size: -; J gene: TRBJ2-7; D gene: TRBD2; CDR3 protein: CASSELAGDYEQYF; CDR3 DNA: TGCGCCAGCAGTGAGTTGGCGGGAGACTACGAGCAGTACTTC
V gene: TRBV27; clone size: -; J gene: TRBJ1-5; D gene: -; CDR3 protein: CASRTAGQNQPQHF; CDR3 DNA: TGTGCCAGCCGCACGGCGGGGCAGAATCAGCCCCAGCATTTT
V gene: TRBV30; clone size: -; J gene: TRBJ2-3; D gene: -; CDR3 protein: CAWSPRDTQYF; CDR3 DNA: TGTGCCTGGAGCCCTCGAGATACGCAGTATTTT
V gene: TRBV28; clone size: -; J gene: TRBJ1-6; D gene: -; CDR3 protein: CASRKLYGSSPLHF; CDR3 DNA: TGTGCCAGCAGAAAACTCTACGGGAGTTCACCCCTCCACTTT
V gene: TRBV5-1; clone size: -; J gene: TRBJ2-1; D gene: TRBD1; CDR3 protein: CASSLGGQGYNEQFF; CDR3 DNA: TGCGCCAGCAGCTTGGGGGGACAGGGATACAATGAGCAGTTCTTC
V gene: TRBV19; clone size: -; J gene: TRBJ2-3; D gene: -; CDR3 protein: CASSIVTGTDTQYF; CDR3 DNA: TGTGCCAGTAGTATAGTTACAGGGACAGATACGCAGTATTTT
V gene: TRBV6-5; clone size: -; J gene: TRBJ1-1; D gene: -; CDR3 protein: CASSRTAMNTEAFF; CDR3 DNA: TGTGCCAGCAGCAGGACAGCCATGAACACTGAAGCTTTCTTT
V gene: TRBV6-5; clone size: -; J gene: TRBJ1-5; D gene: -; CDR3 protein: CASSGYSNQPQHF; CDR3 DNA: TGTGCCAGCAGCGGGTACTCGAATCAGCCCCAGCATTTT
V gene: TRBV7-6; clone size: -; J gene: TRBJ2-2; D gene: -; CDR3 protein: CASRLATSTGELFF; CDR3 DNA: TGTGCCAGCAGACTCGCTACAAGTACCGGGGAGCTGTTTTTT
V gene: TRBV10-3; clone size: -; J gene: TRBJ1-5; D gene: -; CDR3 protein: CAISEGQISNQPQHF; CDR3 DNA: TGTGCCATCAGTGAGGGACAGATTAGCAATCAGCCCCAGCATTTT
V gene: TRBV19; clone size: -; J gene: TRBJ1-2; D gene: TRBD1; CDR3 protein: CASRTPGAGGGYTF; CDR3 DNA: TGTGCCAGTAGAACCCCCGGGGCAGGGGGTGGCTACACCTTC
V gene: TRBV27; clone size: -; J gene: TRBJ1-3; D gene: -; CDR3 protein: CASSLRSPGNTIYF; CDR3 DNA: TGTGCCAGCAGTTTACGTTCGCCTGGAAACACCATATATTTT
V gene: TRBV15; clone size: -; J gene: TRBJ2-1; D gene: -; CDR3 protein: CATSRDLGGPYNEQFF; CDR3 DNA: TGTGCCACCAGCAGAGATTTAGGAGGCCCCTACAATGAGCAGTTCTTC